Below, 31 T cell receptor beta chains from the same sample are listed, as sequenced in a study of blood T cell repertoires in COVID-19. Libraries were prepared by immunoSEQ multiplex PCR; TCRdb keeps only in-frame clonotypes and omits some of them. The table includes a few hundred thousand clones, 75% to 90% detected once. Specimen: PBMCs or T cells enriched from blood (not recorded which). The receptors were gathered from a woman aged 25 to 39 who had been exposed to COVID-19.

The chain employs TRBV28 and TRBJ1-2, with 7 bases that match TRBD1. CDR1 and CDR2 (germline): MDHEN, SYDVKM. V shed 5 bases, J shed 2 bases, and the junction held 5 bases outside the gene matches. The CDR3 is 14 amino acids. CDR3 region: CASSRLTGNYGYTF. Written as DNA, the CDR3 is TGTGCCAGCAGTCGGTTGACAGGGAACTATGGCTACACCTTC.

The V and J genes are TRBV21-1 and TRBJ1-5; the DNA was not compared with TRBD1, the D call given in the table. TRBV21-1 is labeled a pseudogene. This CDR3 has 19 residues. The CDR3 DNA reads as TGTGCCAGCAGCAAATGTCCGGGACAGGGGGCGAGCGGCAATCAGCCCCAGCATTTT. Translation: CASSKCPGQGASGNQPQHF.

J is TRBJ1-1 and V is TRBV23-1; 9 positions agree with TRBD1. TRBV23-1 is recorded as an ORF, its role being uncertain. CDR3 length: 14 amino acids. J gave up 5 bases and V 11 bases, and 12 bases lay outside the gene matches. The CDR3 loop is CAQGVRDRGTEAFF. The CDR3 DNA reads as TGCGCCCAAGGAGTGAGAGACAGGGGGACTGAAGCTTTCTTT.

This clone was seen a few times. The V and J genes are TRBV2 and TRBJ1-5; 9 bases are a match to TRBD1. Per germline, CDR1 SNHLY and CDR2 FYNNEI. V lost 6 bases to trimming and J lost 7 bases; unmatched junction nucleotides: 7. This CDR3 spans 14 amino acids. CDR3: CASSRTGGGQPQHF. The CDR3 DNA reads as TGTGCCAGCAGCCGCACAGGGGGCGGACAGCCCCAGCATTTT.

The genes are TRBV7-2 and TRBJ2-3; D uncertain. V lost 2 bases and J 2 bases, leaving 8 bases between the germline ends. The germline gives CDR1 SGHTA, CDR2 FQGNSA. This CDR3 is built from 14 residues. The CDR3 DNA reads as TGTGCCAGCAGCTTATCAAGCGCCACAGATACGCAGTATTTT. Residues: CASSLSSATDTQYF.

The chain is built from TRBV5-1 and TRBJ1-4, with unresolved D. V dropped 0 bases and J dropped 0 bases, with 12 bases sitting between them. Per germline, CDR1 SGHRS and CDR2 YFSETQ. The CDR3 runs to 17 residues. CDR3 bases: TGCGCCAGCAGCTTGGCCCCGGCAGGAACAACTAATGAAAAACTGTTTTTT. Protein: CASSLAPAGTTNEKLFF.

The J gene is TRBJ2-3, the V gene TRBV2; 7 bases fit TRBD1. Unmatched junction bases numbered 7, after V lost 7 bases and J lost 0 bases. The CDR3 loop spans 15 amino acids. CDR1 SNHLY and CDR2 FYNNEI come from the germline V gene. CDR3 DNA sequence: TGTGCCAGCACCCCGGACAGGCCTAGCACAGATACGCAGTATTTT. Amino acid sequence: CASTPDRPSTDTQYF.

This chain links TRBV18 with TRBJ2-7; 9 bases are a match to TRBD1. The CDR3 covers 17 residues. Trimming at V came to 3 bases and at J to 5 bases, leaving 14 bases not matched to a gene. Germline-derived CDR1 and CDR2 are KGHSH and LQKENI. The CDR3 sequence: CASSPTQGANLLHEQYF. In DNA, the CDR3 is TGTGCCAGCTCACCGACACAGGGGGCGAATCTTCTCCACGAGCAGTACTTC.

The CDR3 region is CASRFGTGNTEAFF. CDR3 in DNA: TGTGCCAGCAGATTCGGGACAGGCAACACTGAAGCTTTCTTT. J is TRBJ1-1 and V is TRBV2; TRBD1 agrees at 8 bases. CDR1 is SNHLY, CDR2 FYNNEI, per germline. CDR3 length: 14 residues. V shed 6 bases and J 2 bases; nucleotides not matched to a gene: 5.

The V call is TRBV9, the J call TRBJ1-2; D is unclear. The CDR3 extends over 15 amino acids. V was trimmed by 0 bases and J by 2 bases, leaving 11 bases between them. Looked up from germline, CDR1 is SGDLS and CDR2 is YYNGEE. This CDR3 is CASSVVPNPNYGYTF. The DNA of the CDR3 is TGTGCCAGCAGCGTAGTCCCTAACCCCAACTATGGCTACACCTTC.

The V call is TRBV6-1, the J call TRBJ1-1, with D perhaps matching TRBD1 (5 bases). This CDR3 contains 13 residues. The germline V gene encodes CDR1 MNHNS and CDR2 SASEGT. V lost 3 bases and J lost 5, with 10 bases in between. The CDR3 DNA sequence: TGTGCCAGCAGTGATCAGGGCCGGACTGAAGCTTTCTTT. It encodes CASSDQGRTEAFF.

The chain is built from TRBV29-1 and TRBJ2-3, with 8 bases that match TRBD1. The CDR3 extends over 13 amino acids. Germline V gene data show CDR1 as SQVTM and CDR2 as ANQGSEA. J was trimmed by 6 bases and V by 2 bases; bases with no gene match: 4. CDR3 coding DNA: TGCAGCGTTGAACGGCAGGGGGCGGATACGCAGTATTTT. As protein: CSVERQGADTQYF.

The chain joins TRBV3-1 (or the pseudogene TRBV3-2) to TRBJ2-2; D remains ambiguous. Trimming shortened V by 0 bases and J by 6 bases, and 14 bases separated the two germline ends. CDR1 LGHDT and CDR2 YNNKEL come from the germline V gene (reference sequence). The CDR3 totals 16 residues. DNA for the CDR3: TGTGCCAGCAGCCAAGATTACATTCATGGGCCCGGGGAGCTGTTTTTT. It encodes CASSQDYIHGPGELFF.

The chain has TRBV19 and TRBJ1-2; D possibly corresponds to TRBD1 (6 bases). V gave up 7 bases and J gave up 0 bases, with 30 bases separating them. This CDR3 spans 20 amino acids. Germline CDR1 reads LNHDA; CDR2 reads SQIVND (reference sequence). The CDR3 DNA reads as TGTGCCAGTACCCCCAAGGGGGAGGGTAGATTAGGTGGCGCTAACTATGGCTACACCTTC. It yields the protein CASTPKGEGRLGGANYGYTF.

This clone was detected only once. This chain connects TRBV2 to TRBJ1-5, with a weak D call TRBD1 (5 bases). Germline V gene sequence: CDR1 SNHLY, CDR2 FYNNEI. V was shortened by 2 bases and J by 6 bases, with 14 bases between the two germline ends. CDR3 length equals 15 residues. The CDR3 region is CASSENRTPTQPQHF. The CDR3 bases are TGTGCCAGCAGTGAAAACAGGACGCCGACTCAGCCCCAGCATTTT.

The chain is built from TRBV24-1 and TRBJ1-3; D not certain. The CDR3 consists of 14 residues. Per the germline V gene, CDR1 is KGHDR and CDR2 is SFDVKD. Trimming removed 7 bases from V and 0 bases from J, with 9 bases in between. CDR3 sequence: CATSDTYSGNTIYF. The CDR3 coding sequence is TGTGCCACCAGCGACACCTACTCTGGAAACACCATATATTTT.

The gene calls are TRBV6-5 and TRBJ1-5; TRBD1 matches 8 bases. Germline V gene data show CDR1 as MNHEY and CDR2 as SVGAGI. Trimming took 7 bases from V and 3 from J; bases not matched to a gene: 2. The CDR3 runs to 13 residues. The CDR3 region is CASNRGVNQPQHF. CDR3 nucleotides: TGTGCCAGCAACAGGGGGGTCAATCAGCCCCAGCATTTT.

This clone appeared once. Different DNA sequences within this sample yield the same CDR3. This chain connects TRBV18 to TRBJ2-5; D unresolved. The CDR3 consists of 13 residues. V lost 3 bases to trimming and J lost 1 base, with 6 bases between them. The germline CDR1 and CDR2 sequences are KGHSH and LQKENI. The CDR3 bases are TGTGCCAGCTCACCGGGCAGCCAAGAGACCCAGTACTTC. Translation: CASSPGSQETQYF. The variable domain in full, completed from reference TRBV18 and TRBJ2-5, reads NAGVMQNPRHLVRRRGQEARLRCSPMKGHSHVYWYRQLPEEGLKFMVYLQKENIIDESGMPKERFSAEFPKEGPSILRIQQVVRGDSAAYFCASSPGSQETQYFGPGTRLLVL.

CDR3 protein: CASSPGQRNYGYTF. The CDR3 nucleotides read TGTGCCAGCTCACCGGGACAGAGAAACTATGGCTACACCTTC. J is TRBJ1-2 and V is TRBV18; 7 bases line up with TRBD1. The junction had 3 bases not matched to a gene; V was cut back by 3 bases and J by 2 bases. This CDR3 is 14 amino acids long. Per germline, CDR1 KGHSH and CDR2 LQKENI.

The J gene is TRBJ1-5, the V gene TRBV18; no clear D gene. V lost 3 bases to trimming and J lost 4 bases, with 10 bases between them. Germline V lookup: CDR1 KGHSH, CDR2 LQKENI. The length of the CDR3 is 14 residues. The CDR3 is CASSPTEGNQPQHF. The DNA of the CDR3 is TGTGCCAGCTCACCTACAGAGGGAAATCAGCCCCAGCATTTT.

The CDR3 protein is CASSSTVSSSQPQHF. As DNA, the CDR3 is TGTGCCAGCAGTTCGACAGTTTCTAGTTCCCAGCCCCAGCATTTT. This chain connects TRBV6-5 to TRBJ1-5, with D perhaps matching TRBD1 (5 bases). This CDR3 comprises 15 residues. Trimming stripped 4 bases from V and 7 bases from J, with 17 bases between. Germline CDR1 is MNHEY and CDR2 is SVGAGI.

This chain connects TRBV6-5 to TRBJ2-7, with 10 bases that match TRBD1. The CDR3 consists of 15 residues. Germline CDR1 is MNHEY and CDR2 is SVGAGI. V gave up 4 bases and J gave up 2 bases; unmatched junction bases: 5. The CDR3 is CASSSEGQGPYEQYF. As DNA, the CDR3 is TGTGCCAGCAGTTCGGAGGGACAGGGGCCCTACGAGCAGTACTTC.

The chain is built from TRBV29-1 and TRBJ2-4; tentative D call: TRBD1 (6 bases). The V gene lost 7 bases and the J gene lost 0 bases, with 13 bases spanning the gap. Looked up from germline, CDR1 is SQVTM and CDR2 is ANQGSEA. The length of the CDR3 is 14 residues. CDR3 region: CSADTGLAKNIQYF. CDR3 bases: TGCAGCGCAGACACAGGGTTAGCCAAAAACATTCAGTACTTC.

This sequence joins TRBV19 and TRBJ1-5; no definite D call. The ends were cut back, 8 bases at V and 3 bases at J, with 11 bases in the middle. This CDR3 is 13 amino acids long. Looked up from germline, CDR1 is LNHDA and CDR2 is SQIVND (reference sequence). The CDR3 nucleotides read TGTGCCAGTCGTTGGAGCTCCAATCAGCCCCAGCATTTT. This encodes CASRWSSNQPQHF.

V and J are TRBV6-5 and TRBJ1-6; 10 positions agree with TRBD1. The CDR3 length is 16 residues. Germline lookup yields CDR1 MNHEY and CDR2 SVGAGI. Germline trimming cut 0 bases from V and 7 bases from J; bases unmatched to any gene: 3. The CDR3: CASSYSGTGVNSPLHF. Written as DNA, the CDR3 is TGTGCCAGCAGTTACTCAGGGACAGGGGTGAATTCACCCCTCCACTTT.

This clone has just one count. The chain is built from TRBV9 and TRBJ2-3; maybe TRBD2 (6 bases). This CDR3 contains 15 residues. Germline values: CDR1 SGDLS, CDR2 YYNGEE. V shed 5 bases and J shed 0 bases, with 13 bases lying between them. CDR3 amino acids: CASSRDGTSTDTQYF. The CDR3 DNA reads TGTGCCAGCAGTCGGGACGGGACTAGCACAGATACGCAGTATTTT.

This clone was recorded once. The V and J genes are TRBV5-4 and TRBJ2-3; TRBD2 aligns across 8 bases. CDR1 and CDR2 from the germline V gene are SGHNT and YYREEE (reference sequence). This CDR3 comprises 16 residues. The ends lost 0 bases at V and 3 bases at J; junction bases unmatched: 6. CDR3 DNA sequence: TGTGCCAGCAGCTTGGCGGGGGGGCTTTTGACAGATACGCAGTATTTT. Its translation is CASSLAGGLLTDTQYF.

This chain links TRBV18 with TRBJ1-1; D gene uncertain. Per the germline V gene, CDR1 is KGHSH and CDR2 is LQKENI. CDR3 length: 16 amino acids. With 4 bases removed from V and 0 bases from J, the gap between germline ends came to 15 bases. In nucleotides, the CDR3 is TGTGCCAGCTCACGCCAGCCAGGCCCCATGAACACTGAAGCTTTCTTT. This translates into CASSRQPGPMNTEAFF.

The chain employs TRBV10-2 and TRBJ1-5; the D is unclear. Trimming removed 2 bases from V and 6 bases from J, with 8 bases in between. Germline loops: CDR1 WSHSY, CDR2 SAAADI. This CDR3 region has 13 residues. Here the CDR3 DNA reads TGCGCCAGCAGTGAGGGTTTGAGTCAGCCCCAGCATTTT. Translation gives CASSEGLSQPQHF.

Note on this clone: The same CDR3 is also encoded by other DNA sequences in this sample. This sequence joins TRBV5-1 and TRBJ1-2; D might be TRBD1 (6 bases). The CDR3 runs to 14 residues. Germline V lookup: CDR1 SGHRS, CDR2 YFSETQ. V was shortened by 0 bases and J by 5 bases, with 11 bases between the two germline ends. CDR3 coding DNA: TGCGCCAGCAGCTTGGAGGGGGTGCGGTATGGCTACACCTTC. Residues: CASSLEGVRYGYTF.

The rearrangement links TRBV20-1 to TRBJ1-5; D is perhaps TRBD1 (6 bases). V lost 3 bases, J lost 2 bases, and 11 bases lay in between. The CDR3 consists of 14 residues. Germline V gene lookup returns CDR1 DFQATT and CDR2 SNEGSKA (reference sequence). This CDR3 reads CSASTGYGNQPQHF. The CDR3 bases are TGCAGTGCTAGTACAGGGTACGGCAATCAGCCCCAGCATTTT.